This note documents a single T cell receptor (beta chain) sequence. The antigen is undetermined. TCRdb's table, derived via immunoSEQ multiplex PCR, lists solely in-frame clones and lacks some. The profile shows tens of thousands of clones, roughly 73% of them singletons. These data come from a study of vaccination effects on CD4 cells after COVID-19. Study-level information: Participants each got two BNT162b2 or mRNA-1273 vaccine doses.

Prior to sequencing, the ViraFEST assay stimulated PBMC with viral peptide pools, which expanded the antigen-specific CD4+ T cells. With 9 to 11 days of culture completed, CD4+ T cells were isolated. The individual was infected with SARS-CoV-2 between March and December 2020, as confirmed by PCR. Germline V gene sequence: CDR1 SEHNR, CDR2 FQNEAQ (reference sequence). With 5 bases clipped from V and 8 bases from J, the junction kept 11 bases outside the gene matches. CDR3 length: 14 amino acids. The J gene is TRBJ1-2, the V gene TRBV7-9; 7 bases map to TRBD1. Sequencing was performed on CD4+ T cells from PBMCs cultured with a peptide pool, taken before COVID-19 vaccination. This receptor was identified in a human donor who had a prior SARS-CoV-2 infection. Written as DNA, the CDR3 is TGTGCCAGCAGCAAAACAACAGGGGTTTGGGGCTACACCTTC. Protein sequence: CASSKTTGVWGYTF.